This T cell receptor (beta chain) was captured in a study of blood T cell repertoires in COVID-19. Method: immunoSEQ multiplex PCR; TCRdb's copy keeps in-frame clones and lacks some. Of some 180,000 clones listed, around 90% are singletons. Trimming removed 6 bases at V and 2 bases at J, with 11 bases between. Germline loops: CDR1 MNHEY, CDR2 SVGEGT. The CDR3 is 14 amino acids. This clonotype was obtained from a young man with COVID-19, enrolled during active disease. V and J are TRBV6-2 or TRBV6-3 and TRBJ1-5; TRBD1 is a possible D gene (5 bases). The sequenced sample consisted of peripheral blood. CDR3 residues: CASSRDSRNQPQHF. CDR3 nucleotides: TGTGCCAGCAGCCGCGACAGTCGCAATCAGCCCCAGCATTTT.